This TCR beta chain was sequenced for a study of regulatory T cells in long-lasting Graves disease. Arm-PCR of CDR3 regions with iRepertoire HTBI primers generated TCR beta libraries. TCRdb reprocessed the multiplex PCR reads with MiXCR, giving one entry per CDR3 protein. The sample has 420,000 or so distinct CDR3 sequences; around 15% are singletons. Study-level findings and limits: Persistent cases favored TRBV28, TRBJ1-2 and TRBJ2-5.

This clonotype showed up many times. Its antigen is unidentified. The time point is: newly diagnosed GD, antithyroid drugs for less than 3 months. Making the TCR library involved RNA that had been extracted from PBMCs. The authors drew approximately 10 milliliters of peripheral blood into EDTA tubes. With V trimmed by 3 bases and J by 7 bases, 4 bases remained unmatched. From germline, CDR1 is SQVTM and CDR2 ANQGSEA. The CDR3 length is 12 residues. The sample was also reused in another study, on T cells in Graves' hyperthyroidism and ophthalmopathy. This second study notes: In blood, most of the thyroid clonotypes expanded above 0.001 were also present.

The rearrangement uses TRBV29-1 and TRBJ2-3; 7 nucleotides align to TRBD1. The receptor's source is a woman aged 18-30 years with Graves disease. The sample here was peripheral blood mononuclear cells (PBMCs), taken at new diagnosis, from a patient treated with antithyroid drugs. CDR3 residues: CSVEDRQNTQYF. In DNA form, the CDR3 reads TGCAGCGTTGAGGACAGGCAGAATACGCAGTATTTT.